Below, 20 T cell receptor beta chains from the same sample are listed, as sequenced in a study of post-analysis software for immune sequencing data. The TCR beta cDNA libraries contained unique molecular identifiers. TCRdb redid the calling of the PCR reads with MiXCR, one entry per CDR3 protein. The repertoire consists of a few hundred thousand distinct CDR3 sequences, with 35% to 45% occurring once and the leading ten covering under 5.5%. Points from the study as a whole: Roughly five TRBV segments appeared more often in patients than in controls, and TRBV5-6, TRBV5-1 and TRBV20-1 were among these.

These receptors' antigens are unknown. Source material: blood. These receptors all stem from a girl under 18 with multiple sclerosis.

This clonotype appeared many times. This sequence joins TRBV11-1 and TRBJ2-3; the match to TRBD1 covers 9 bases. V dropped 5 bases and J dropped 5; count of bases not matched to a gene: 8. This CDR3 is built from 15 residues. Germline values: CDR1 SGHAT, CDR2 FQDESV (reference sequence). The DNA for the CDR3 is TGTGCCAGCAGCGGGTGGGACAGGGTGGAAGATACGCAGTATTTT. Residues: CASSGWDRVEDTQYF.

Ten or more counts support this clonotype. The chain combines TRBV5-1 with TRBJ1-2; D unresolved. Germline V gene sequence: CDR1 SGHRS, CDR2 YFSETQ. The CDR3 sequence is 13 residues long. Trimming left V 0 bases short and J 8 bases short, with 11 bases between. CDR3 sequence (DNA): TGCGCCAGCAGCTTGGGAGGTATTACAGGCTACACCTTC. Encoded protein: CASSLGGITGYTF.

In its sample, this clonotype was seen a few times. V is TRBV20-1 and J is TRBJ1-1; D call uncertain. Germline V lookup: CDR1 DFQATT, CDR2 SNEGSKA (reference sequence). The CDR3 loop spans 13 amino acids. V lost 1 base to trimming and J lost 1 base, with 7 bases between them. CDR3 nucleotides: TGCAGTGCTAGAGTCCGACAGAACACTGAAGCTTTCTTT. Protein: CSARVRQNTEAFF.

This clonotype has at least ten counts. This rearrangement joins TRBV20-1 to TRBJ2-1; 7 bases map to TRBD2. CDR3 length equals 13 residues. V trimming: 8 bases; J trimming: 9 bases; junction bases outside the gene matches: 13. CDR1 DFQATT and CDR2 SNEGSKA come from the germline V gene (reference sequence). CDR3 protein: CSTQRELVGEQFF. CDR3 sequence (DNA): TGCAGTACACAGCGGGAACTGGTCGGTGAGCAGTTCTTC.

With regard to this clonotype: Being one base from a much bigger clone, this may be a read error. The V and J genes are TRBV27 and TRBJ2-4, with 7 bases lining up with TRBD1. V was clipped by 0 bases and J by 13 bases; unmatched bases: 9. This CDR3 is built from 14 residues. The germline CDR1 and CDR2 sequences are MNHEY and SMNVEV (reference sequence). CDR3 loop: CASSLSGQAYVQYF. DNA for the CDR3: TGTGCCAGCAGTTTATCCGGACAGGCCTACGTGCAGTACTTC.

This clonotype was observed at least ten times. The chain is built from TRBV25-1 and TRBJ2-7; 11 bases agree with TRBD2. J gave up 3 bases and V 4 bases, and 5 bases lay outside the gene matches. Germline CDR1 MGHDK, CDR2 SYGVNS. CDR3 length equals 15 residues. The DNA for the CDR3 is TGTGCCAGCAGTGCAGGACTAGCGGGTAGCTACGAGCAGTACTTC. Amino acids: CASSAGLAGSYEQYF.

Details on this clonotype: With a much larger clone just one base away, this may be a read error. The gene calls are TRBV7-6 and TRBJ1-4, with D possibly matching TRBD1 (5 bases). The CDR3 is made up of 14 amino acids. Trimming took 1 base from V and 8 from J, leaving 11 bases between them. Germline V lookup: CDR1 SGHVS, CDR2 FNYEAQ. CDR3 sequence: CASSLVRGGEKLFF. DNA for the CDR3: TGTGCCAGCAGCTTAGTGAGGGGAGGGGAAAAACTGTTTTTT.

In this sample, this clonotype turned up many times. The J gene is TRBJ1-2, the V gene TRBV5-1, with a weak D call TRBD1 (5 bases). V lost 2 bases, J lost 6 bases, and 8 bases lay in between. The germline V gene has CDR1 SGHRS and CDR2 YFSETQ. The CDR3 runs to 12 residues. DNA of the CDR3: TGCGCCAGCAGCTTCGAGGGACATGGCTACACCTTC. Amino acid sequence: CASSFEGHGYTF.

The CDR3 here is CSVKGQLTYEQYF. In nucleotides, the CDR3 is TGCAGCGTTAAGGGACAGTTGACCTACGAGCAGTACTTC. The chain links TRBV29-1 to TRBJ2-7; 7 bases match TRBD1. The CDR3 is made up of 13 amino acids. Germline values: CDR1 SQVTM, CDR2 ANQGSEA. The ends lost 5 bases at V and 2 bases at J; junction bases unmatched: 6.

This clonotype was counted only a few times. This chain uses TRBV3-1 with TRBJ1-1, with D perhaps matching TRBD1 (5 bases). V was shortened by 0 bases and J by 8 bases, with 16 bases between the two germline ends. The CDR3 loop spans 15 amino acids. Germline V gene data show CDR1 as LGHDT and CDR2 as YNNKEL (reference sequence). The CDR3: CASSQEEGSGKEAFF. The CDR3 DNA is TGTGCCAGCAGCCAAGAAGAGGGGTCCGGGAAAGAAGCTTTCTTT. The full variable domain, completed using reference TRBV3-1 and TRBJ1-1, is DTAVSQTPKYLVTQMGNDKSIKCEQNLGHDTMYWYKQDSKKFLKIMFSYNNKELIINETVPNRFSPKSPDKAHLNLHINSLELGDSAVYFCASSQEEGSGKEAFFGQGTRLTVV.

The chain has TRBV6-5 and TRBJ2-3; TRBD2 matches 10 bases. This CDR3 is 18 amino acids long. Germline values: CDR1 MNHEY, CDR2 SVGAGI. The junction had 14 bases not matched to a gene; V was cut back by 0 bases and J by 8 bases. CDR3 in amino acids: CASSYSGATSGATGTQYF. CDR3 coding DNA: TGTGCCAGCAGTTACTCGGGGGCCACTAGCGGGGCCACGGGTACGCAGTATTTT.

This clonotype was seen only a few times. This rearrangement joins TRBV12-3 or TRBV12-4 to TRBJ2-5, with TRBD2 as a possible D gene (5 bases). This CDR3 comprises 14 residues. Trimming took 3 bases from V and 1 from J, leaving 9 bases between them. The CDR3 DNA is TGTGCCAGCAGTTTCTCTAGCAGCCAAGAGACCCAGTACTTC. It specifies CASSFSSSQETQYF.

The CDR3 bases are TGTGCCAGCAGGGGATCCGTCACCGGGGAGCTGTTTTTT. Amino acid sequence: CASRGSVTGELFF. The chain joins TRBV6-1 to TRBJ2-2, with no clear D. Germline assignment: CDR1 MNHNS and CDR2 SASEGT. The germline V and J ends were trimmed by 6 bases and 4 bases, with 9 bases remaining between them. This CDR3 comprises 13 residues.

This clonotype appeared a few times. The chain carries TRBV15 and TRBJ1-1; no clear D gene. CDR3 length: 11 amino acids. V gave up 4 bases and J gave up 5 bases, with 5 bases separating them. The V gene's germline CDR1 is LNHNV and CDR2 YYDKDF (reference sequence). The CDR3 nucleotides read TGTGCCACCAGCATCGGAACTGAAGCTTTCTTT. The encoded protein is CATSIGTEAFF.

This clonotype was detected only a few times. This chain links TRBV5-1 with TRBJ2-4, with TRBD2 matching over 7 bases. With V trimmed by 4 bases and J by 2 bases, 9 bases remained unmatched. Germline CDR1 SGHRS, CDR2 YFSETQ. The CDR3 is 16 amino acids. CDR3 loop: CASSGGGRETKNIQYF. Here the CDR3 DNA reads TGCGCCAGCAGCGGCGGGGGTAGAGAAACCAAAAACATTCAGTACTTC.

A note on this clonotype: A much larger clone differs by one base, so this may be a read error. This chain uses TRBV7-2 with TRBJ2-7; the match to TRBD2 covers 7 bases. J lost 0 bases, V lost 4 bases, and 6 bases had no gene match. CDR1 is SGHTA and CDR2 is FQGNSA in the germline V gene. The CDR3 length is 15 residues. The DNA for the CDR3 is TGTGCCAGCAGCTGGGGACTAACAAGCTCCTACGAGCAGTACTTC. It translates to CASSWGLTSSYEQYF.

This clonotype was seen only a few times. The gene calls are TRBV2 and TRBJ1-1; no clear D gene. The CDR3 extends over 11 amino acids. Germline lookup yields CDR1 SNHLY and CDR2 FYNNEI. V lost 7 bases and J 3 bases, leaving 6 bases between the germline ends. This CDR3 reads CASTADTEAFF. CDR3 sequence (DNA): TGTGCCAGCACCGCGGACACTGAAGCTTTCTTT.

This chain uses TRBV12-3 or TRBV12-4 with TRBJ2-1; 7 bases match TRBD2. V shed 7 bases and J 6 bases; nucleotides not matched to a gene: 6. The CDR3 is 13 amino acids. CDR3 in amino acids: CASTPTSSNEQFF. As DNA, the CDR3 is TGTGCCAGCACTCCGACTAGCTCCAATGAGCAGTTCTTC.

At least ten counts were recorded for this clonotype. The chain employs TRBV11-2 and TRBJ2-7, with TRBD2 matching over 7 bases. Per germline, CDR1 SGHAT and CDR2 FQNNGV. V lost 0 bases and J lost 0; bases outside the gene matches: 2. This CDR3 has 15 amino acids. In DNA, the CDR3 is TGTGCCAGCAGCTTAGATAGGACTAGCTCCTACGAGCAGTACTTC. Its protein is CASSLDRTSSYEQYF.

The sample holds many counts of this clonotype. The chain uses TRBV7-9 and TRBJ2-6; possibly TRBD1 or TRBD2 for D (5 bases each). V was shortened by 5 bases and J by 2 bases, with 16 bases between the two germline ends. The CDR3 has 17 amino acids. Germline V gene data show CDR1 as SEHNR and CDR2 as FQNEAQ (reference sequence). The CDR3 protein is CASSTRTRGPGANVLTF. For the CDR3, the DNA is TGTGCCAGCAGCACCCGGACGAGGGGACCTGGGGCCAACGTCCTGACTTTC.